This entry is about one TCR beta chain. Only in-frame clones appear in the TCRdb table, and some are missing; sequencing was by immunoSEQ multiplex PCR. The sample consists of some 190,000 clones, 80% to 90% of them appearing once. The V and J ends lost 0 bases and 2 bases respectively, with 5 bases between them. Germline V CDR1 and CDR2: SGHNT, YYREEE (reference sequence). The length of the CDR3 is 13 residues. This entry comes from a study of T cell responses to AZD1222 COVID-19 vaccine. The clonotype was recovered from an adult in good health. The source material was peripheral blood, sampled on day 0 of AZD1222 vaccination. The V and J genes are TRBV5-4 and TRBJ1-1; D remains unclear. The CDR3 DNA sequence: TGTGCCAGCAGCTTGGCGGTCAACACTGAAGCTTTCTTT. Translated, it gives CASSLAVNTEAFF.